This T cell receptor beta chain was recovered during a study of blood T cells in healthy people across ages. Study-level findings and limits: Aged donors had fewer naive CD4+ cells and lower diversity than long-lived donors.

As regards this clonotype: Its specificity is not known.

Primed by a sample-barcoded 5' primer and a J-beta primer mix, a second PCR proceeded for roughly 6 to 12 cycles. One entry per CDR3 protein, called by TCRdb with MiXCR from the 5' RACE reads. The sample lists hundreds of thousands of distinct CDR3 sequences, about 52% occurring once. Individuals who donated were healthy Caucasians from Russia aged roughly 6 to 95. Every sample yielded at least 6.5 million isolated PBMCs. V lost 2 bases and J lost 5, with 10 bases in between. Germline V gene lookup returns CDR1 DFQATT and CDR2 SNEGSKA (reference sequence). This CDR3 region has 13 residues. This chain links TRBV20-1 with TRBJ2-1; tentatively, D is TRBD1 or TRBD2 (6 bases each). Material for sequencing was blood. The TCR was taken from an older woman in good health. In DNA form, the CDR3 reads TGCAGTGCTAGAAGGGGGGAGGACAATGAGCAGTTCTTC. This encodes CSARRGEDNEQFF.